A single sample is the source of the 19 T cell receptor beta chains below, sequenced in a study of response to subunit inactivated influenza vaccine. Each CDR3 protein gets one entry after TCRdb re-called the RT-PCR reads with MiXCR. The table lists under 950,000 distinct CDR3 sequences, about 20% of them singletons. Sequencing was performed on PBMCs from blood, taken 4 to 6 days after vaccination. The origin of the receptors is a man aged 45-65 years who received an inactivated influenza vaccine.

This clonotype was seen only a few times. The V gene is TRBV7-6, the J gene TRBJ1-6, with 8 bases fitting TRBD1. The CDR3 spans 17 residues. The germline gives CDR1 SGHVS, CDR2 FNYEAQ. The V segment lost 5 bases and the J segment 4 bases; nucleotides outside the gene matches: 10. The CDR3 region has the DNA TGTGCCAGCAGCCTCGGGATCCACAGGGGGTATAATTCACCCCTCCACTTT. Translating gives CASSLGIHRGYNSPLHF.

This chain links TRBV7-2 with TRBJ1-6; maybe TRBD1 (6 bases). This CDR3 has 15 amino acids. The V gene's germline CDR1 is SGHTA and CDR2 FQGNSA. V was shortened by 4 bases and J by 6 bases, with 13 bases between the two germline ends. CDR3 coding DNA: TGTGCCAGCAGCTCCAACAGGGCGGGTAATTCACCCCTCCACTTT. Translating gives CASSSNRAGNSPLHF.

This clonotype has a count of ten or more. The J gene is TRBJ2-1, the V gene TRBV20-1; 9 nucleotides agree with TRBD1. Germline CDR1 DFQATT, CDR2 SNEGSKA (reference sequence). The CDR3 is 11 amino acids. The CDR3 DNA is TGCAGAATTAAACAGGGGGCTGAGCAGTTCTTC. This gives the protein CRIKQGAEQFF.

Here the CDR3 reads CASSLYRDNGGELFF. CDR3 nucleotide sequence: TGTGCCAGCAGCTTATATCGGGACAACGGCGGGGAGCTGTTTTTT. The rearrangement links TRBV7-2 to TRBJ2-2; TRBD1 might be the D (6 bases). Germline V gene lookup returns CDR1 SGHTA and CDR2 FQGNSA. The CDR3 loop spans 15 amino acids. Trimming took 2 bases from V and 7 from J, leaving 14 bases between them.

This clonotype was counted a few times. The chain combines TRBV20-1 with TRBJ2-1, with a weak D call TRBD1 (7 bases). Trimming shortened V by 3 bases and J by 5 bases, and 23 bases separated the two germline ends. The CDR3 consists of 17 residues. CDR1 is DFQATT and CDR2 is SNEGSKA in the germline V gene (reference sequence). CDR3 residues: CSASQEGQLTVNNEQFF. The CDR3 DNA reads as TGCAGTGCTAGCCAGGAGGGACAGCTAACAGTTAACAATGAGCAGTTCTTC.

The rearrangement links TRBV4-1 to TRBJ1-2, with 10 positions matching TRBD1. Germline V gene data show CDR1 as MGHRA and CDR2 as YSYEKL. J gave up 7 bases and V 1 base, and 9 bases lay outside the gene matches. There are 16 residues in the CDR3. This chain's CDR3 is CASSQGMRTGGSGYTF. The CDR3 DNA sequence: TGCGCCAGCAGCCAAGGTATGAGGACAGGGGGAAGTGGCTACACCTTC.

The V call is TRBV6-5, the J call TRBJ2-2; 8 nucleotides match TRBD1. V shed 0 bases, J shed 4 bases, and the junction held 7 bases outside the gene matches. Germline V gene lookup returns CDR1 MNHEY and CDR2 SVGAGI. The CDR3 length is 17 residues. CDR3 region: CASSYSYRTGSTGELFF. CDR3 DNA: TGTGCCAGCAGTTACTCGTACAGGACAGGGTCCACCGGGGAGCTGTTTTTT.

The J gene is TRBJ2-2, the V gene TRBV12-3 or TRBV12-4; D is perhaps TRBD2 (6 bases). The V end lost 5 bases, the J end lost 7 bases, and 11 bases lay between the germline ends. CDR3 length equals 13 residues. This CDR3 is CASSQEGYGELFF. For the CDR3, the DNA is TGTGCCAGCAGTCAGGAGGGTTACGGGGAGCTGTTTTTT.

V gene TRBV12-3 or TRBV12-4 combines with J gene TRBJ2-7, with 7 bases lining up with TRBD1. Trimming at V came to 4 bases and at J to 8 bases, leaving 8 bases not matched to a gene. The length of the CDR3 is 13 residues. The CDR3 reads CASSSLDRDKQYF. The CDR3 DNA is TGTGCCAGCAGTTCCCTCGACAGGGATAAGCAGTACTTC.

This clonotype was counted between two and nine times. The V call is TRBV5-1, the J call TRBJ1-2; D possibly corresponds to TRBD1 (5 bases). CDR1 and CDR2 (germline): SGHRS, YFSETQ. V lost 1 base to trimming and J lost 4 bases, with 20 bases between them. This CDR3 contains 17 residues. In DNA form, the CDR3 reads TGCGCCAGCAGCTTGTCCAGCGCACAGGCCCCTTTCTATGGCTACACCTTC. Amino acids: CASSLSSAQAPFYGYTF. The full variable domain, in which reference TRBV5-1 and TRBJ1-2 provide the parts outside the CDR3, is KAGVTQTPRYLIKTRGQQVTLSCSPISGHRSVSWYQQTPGQGLQFLFEYFSETQRNKGNFPGRFSGRQFSNSRSEMNVSTLELGDSALYLCASSLSSAQAPFYGYTFGSGTRLTVV.

The chain carries TRBV13 and TRBJ1-2; D remains ambiguous. Trimming pared 5 bases from V and 5 bases from J, leaving 21 bases between. The CDR3 runs to 16 residues. Per germline, CDR1 PRHDT and CDR2 FYEKMQ (reference sequence). As DNA, the CDR3 is TGTGCCAGCAGCCCGTCTGACTCCCGGCGTTTTTATGGCTACACCTTC. It translates to CASSPSDSRRFYGYTF.

V gene TRBV7-6 combines with J gene TRBJ2-2; a weak D match, TRBD2 (6 bases). CDR3 length: 17 residues. Germline loops: CDR1 SGHVS, CDR2 FNYEAQ. Trimming stripped 1 base from V and 2 bases from J, with 14 bases between. Here the CDR3 reads CASSLEITGTNTGELFF. In DNA form, the CDR3 reads TGTGCCAGCAGCTTAGAGATAACCGGGACTAACACCGGGGAGCTGTTTTTT.

This chain uses TRBV11-2 with TRBJ2-4; D might be TRBD1 (5 bases). CDR1 and CDR2 (germline): SGHAT, FQNNGV. The CDR3 has 17 amino acids. V lost 5 bases and J 5 bases, leaving 22 bases between the germline ends. The CDR3 here is CASSLRLDIMFQNIQYF. CDR3 nucleotides: TGTGCCAGCAGCCTGAGACTGGACATTATGTTCCAAAACATTCAGTACTTC.

This clonotype was detected only a few times. The chain recombines TRBV5-1 with TRBJ1-2; D gene ambiguous. CDR3 length: 14 residues. V lost 2 bases and J 6 bases, leaving 14 bases between the germline ends. Germline V gives CDR1 SGHRS, CDR2 YFSETQ. DNA for the CDR3: TGCGCCAGCAGCTTCCGGTCCCTAGGGCATGGCTACACCTTC. Its translation is CASSFRSLGHGYTF.

The CDR3: CASSLAGGRGNEQFF. The CDR3 nucleotides are TGTGCCAGCAGCCTAGCGGGAGGGCGAGGCAATGAGCAGTTCTTC. The rearrangement joins TRBV5-6 to TRBJ2-1; 12 positions match TRBD2. V lost 4 bases to trimming and J lost 6 bases; unmatched junction nucleotides: 5. Germline V CDR1 and CDR2: SGHDT, YYEEEE. There are 15 residues in the CDR3.

This clonotype was recorded once. This sequence joins TRBV5-1 and TRBJ2-7; TRBD1 aligns across 12 bases. CDR1 and CDR2 (germline): SGHRS, YFSETQ. Losses at the gene ends were 0 bases for V and 7 bases for J; bases not matched to a gene: 5. CDR3 length: 15 amino acids. The CDR3 is CASSLEGQGAGEQYF. CDR3 nucleotide sequence: TGCGCCAGCAGCTTGGAGGGACAGGGGGCTGGGGAGCAGTACTTC. Full variable domain (rest looked up from reference TRBV5-1 and TRBJ2-7): KAGVTQTPRYLIKTRGQQVTLSCSPISGHRSVSWYQQTPGQGLQFLFEYFSETQRNKGNFPGRFSGRQFSNSRSEMNVSTLELGDSALYLCASSLEGQGAGEQYFGPGTRLTVT.

Turning to this clonotype: Just one base apart from a much larger clone, this may be a read error. The chain couples TRBV6-5 to TRBJ2-2, with D perhaps TRBD2 (6 bases). The length of the CDR3 is 14 residues. The V gene's germline CDR1 is MNHEY and CDR2 SVGAGI. The CDR3 nucleotides read TGTGTCAGCAGTTACGGGGGATCCACCGGGGAGCTGTTTTTT. Amino acid sequence: CVSSYGGSTGELFF.

The chain is built from TRBV5-1 and TRBJ2-7; D remains ambiguous. Germline V gene data show CDR1 as SGHRS and CDR2 as YFSETQ. The CDR3 spans 15 residues. Trimming pared 4 bases from V and 2 bases from J, leaving 16 bases between. The chain's CDR3 is CASSLVDPTPYEQYF. CDR3 DNA: TGCGCCAGCAGCCTCGTCGACCCAACTCCCTACGAGCAGTACTTC.

The sample holds a few counts of this clonotype. The V gene is TRBV20-1, the J gene TRBJ2-5; perhaps TRBD1 as D (6 bases). V dropped 6 bases and J dropped 5 bases, with 16 bases sitting between them. This CDR3 region has 13 residues. Germline V lookup: CDR1 DFQATT, CDR2 SNEGSKA (reference sequence). The CDR3 nucleotides are TGCAGTGCAACGGACAGTAACTTGGAGACCCAGTACTTC. The encoded protein is CSATDSNLETQYF.